Each of the 9 T cell receptor beta chains below was sequenced from the same sample in a study of blood T cell repertoires in COVID-19. Assay: immunoSEQ multiplex PCR; the TCRdb copy retains only in-frame clones and omits some. The table shows about 140,000 clones, with 80% to 85% occurring only once. Specimen: peripheral blood. These TCRs come from a human donor in a cohort sampled during active COVID-19.

This clone was picked up a small number of times. The rearrangement uses TRBV5-6 and TRBJ1-5; 7 bases align to TRBD1. The CDR3 is 17 residues long. The ends lost 4 bases at V and 1 base at J; junction bases unmatched: 11. Germline assignment: CDR1 SGHDT and CDR2 YYEEEE. The CDR3 region is CASSRRVTGTSNQPQHF. The CDR3 DNA is TGTGCCAGCAGCCGGCGCGTGACAGGGACCAGCAATCAGCCCCAGCATTTT. Full variable domain (remainder filled in from reference TRBV5-6 and TRBJ1-5): DAGVTQSPTHLIKTRGQQVTLRCSPKSGHDTVSWYQQALGQGPQFIFQYYEEEERQRGNFPDRFSGHQFPNYSSELNVNALLLGDSALYLCASSRRVTGTSNQPQHFGDGTRLSIL.

The V call is TRBV5-1, the J call TRBJ2-1; 10 nucleotides match TRBD2. The CDR3 is 16 residues long. V trimming: 2 bases; J trimming: 7 bases; junction bases outside the gene matches: 9. Germline V gene sequence: CDR1 SGHRS, CDR2 YFSETQ. The CDR3 loop reads CASSLIAGGGFNEQFF. For the CDR3, the DNA is TGCGCCAGCAGCTTAATAGCGGGGGGAGGGTTTAATGAGCAGTTCTTC.

The chain couples TRBV19 to TRBJ1-1, with D possibly TRBD1 on 5 matching bases. The CDR3 is 13 residues long. Germline assignment: CDR1 LNHDA and CDR2 SQIVND (reference sequence). V gave up 3 bases and J gave up 3 bases, with 8 bases separating them. CDR3 in amino acids: CASSMRRDTEAFF. The CDR3 DNA follows: TGTGCCAGTAGTATGCGCAGGGACACTGAAGCTTTCTTT.

Here the CDR3 DNA reads TGTGCCGCCTCAGCTAGGGGGCTTACTGGGGCCAACGTCCTGACTTTC. As protein: CAASARGLTGANVLTF. The V and J genes are TRBV19 and TRBJ2-6, with TRBD1 identical over 7 bases. The CDR3 contains 16 residues. Germline CDR1 reads LNHDA; CDR2 reads SQIVND (reference sequence). J gave up 2 bases and V 11 bases, and 12 bases lay outside the gene matches.

This chain joins TRBV7-9 and TRBJ2-5, with unresolved D. Trimming took 3 bases from V and 5 from J, leaving 16 bases between them. There are 15 residues in the CDR3. Germline lookup yields CDR1 SEHNR and CDR2 FQNEAQ (reference sequence). The CDR3 here is CASSFVPSPPETQYF. In DNA, the CDR3 is TGTGCCAGCAGCTTCGTACCAAGCCCCCCCGAGACCCAGTACTTC.

The chain is built from TRBV15 and TRBJ1-5, with D possibly matching TRBD1 (5 bases). V lost 0 bases, J lost 6 bases, and 15 bases lay in between. The length of the CDR3 is 16 residues. Germline-derived CDR1 and CDR2 are LNHNV and YYDKDF (reference sequence). CDR3 residues: CATSRDLGRVRQPQHF. The CDR3 DNA follows: TGTGCCACCAGCAGAGATTTGGGCAGGGTTCGTCAGCCCCAGCATTTT.

The V call is TRBV7-3, the J call TRBJ2-1; 10 nucleotides match TRBD2. The germline gives CDR1 SGHTA, CDR2 FQGTGA. V gave up 5 bases and J gave up 8 bases; unmatched junction bases: 9. The CDR3 consists of 15 residues. The CDR3 sequence is CASSPGLAGAHEQFF. The CDR3, as DNA: TGTGCCAGCAGCCCCGGGCTAGCGGGGGCCCATGAGCAGTTCTTC.

The chain recombines TRBV7-9 with TRBJ2-1; TRBD2 aligns across 8 bases. Trimming took 5 bases from V and 6 from J; bases not matched to a gene: 12. The CDR3 contains 16 residues. Germline lookup yields CDR1 SEHNR and CDR2 FQNEAQ (reference sequence). The CDR3 coding sequence is TGTGCCAGCAGCCCGGACTTGTCGGCGGGGGGCAATGAGCAGTTCTTC. Translation: CASSPDLSAGGNEQFF.

This clone was found once. The V call is TRBV11-1, the J call TRBJ2-3; the D gene is possibly TRBD1 (5 bases). Germline V lookup: CDR1 SGHAT, CDR2 FQDESV (reference sequence). V dropped 5 bases and J dropped 4 bases, with 10 bases sitting between them. CDR3 length equals 13 residues. The CDR3 nucleotides read TGTGCCAGCAGCACCAAGGGGTCAGATACGCAGTATTTT. Translating it yields CASSTKGSDTQYF.